This T cell receptor (beta chain) was captured in a study of early T cells in non-severe SARS-CoV-2 infection. This clonotype was counted between two and nine times. The germline V gene encodes CDR1 KGHSH and CDR2 LQKENI. The CDR3 is made up of 12 amino acids. Losses at the gene ends were 3 bases for V and 6 bases for J; bases not matched to a gene: 0. Unique molecular identifiers were added to individual cDNA molecules. TCRdb fed the 5' RACE reads into MiXCR, producing one record per CDR3 protein. The sample carries some 80,000 distinct CDR3 sequences, around 13% recorded once. The V and J genes are TRBV18 and TRBJ2-7, with TRBD1 matching over 9 bases. Sequencing was carried out using whole blood. The origin of this receptor is an adult who was a healthcare worker with PCR-confirmed SARS-CoV-2 infection or an uninfected control (not recorded which). The DNA of the CDR3 is TGTGCCAGCTCACCGGACAGGGGCGAGCAGTACTTC. Its protein product is CASSPDRGEQYF.